The 13 T cell receptor beta chains given below trace back to one sample, sequenced in a study of blood T cell repertoires in COVID-19. Here immunoSEQ multiplex PCR was the method, and the copy in TCRdb shows in-frame clones only, minus some. The data show about 58,000 clones, with roughly nine tenths seen just once and roughly 7.7% held by the top ten. The sample taken for sequencing was peripheral blood. The receptor set was obtained from a woman in her 70s with active COVID-19.

This clone was observed a handful of times. The chain combines TRBV11-3 with TRBJ2-1; D is unclear. Trimming pared 1 base from V and 2 bases from J, leaving 18 bases between. Germline V gene data show CDR1 as SGHNT and CDR2 as YENEEA. CDR3 length equals 18 residues. CDR3 sequence reads: CASSLAHSDGFTYNEQFF. The CDR3 coding sequence is TGTGCCAGCAGCTTAGCCCATTCCGACGGGTTCACCTACAATGAGCAGTTCTTC.

The chain carries TRBV28 and TRBJ1-3; 10 bases line up with TRBD1. From germline, CDR1 is MDHEN and CDR2 SYDVKM. V lost 4 bases, J lost 4 bases, and 4 bases stayed unmatched. The CDR3 totals 15 residues. Written as DNA, the CDR3 is TGTGCCAGCAGTTCCGGGACAGGGGCGGGAAACACCATATATTTT. It codes for CASSSGTGAGNTIYF.

The J gene is TRBJ2-1, the V gene TRBV2; perhaps TRBD2 as D (6 bases). Looked up from germline, CDR1 is SNHLY and CDR2 is FYNNEI. The V end lost 7 bases, the J end lost 7 bases, and 14 bases lay between the germline ends. The CDR3 contains 13 residues. The chain's CDR3 is CASMRLVRNEQFF. The CDR3 DNA reads TGTGCCAGCATGAGACTAGTTAGGAATGAGCAGTTCTTC.

The V gene is TRBV5-4, the J gene TRBJ2-3, with TRBD2 matching 11 bases. Germline V gene lookup returns CDR1 SGHNT and CDR2 YYREEE (reference sequence). The CDR3 has 16 amino acids. V shed 0 bases, J shed 0 bases, and the junction held 0 bases outside the gene matches. The CDR3 sequence is CASSLGTSGSTDTQYF. The CDR3 coding sequence is TGTGCCAGCAGCTTGGGGACTAGCGGGAGCACAGATACGCAGTATTTT.

CDR3 DNA: TGCAGCGTCGACGACAGGGGGCGAATGAACACCGGGGAGCTGTTTTTT. Residues: CSVDDRGRMNTGELFF. This chain links TRBV29-1 with TRBJ2-2; 10 positions match TRBD1. Trimming took 6 bases from V and 1 from J; bases not matched to a gene: 8. Per germline, CDR1 SQVTM and CDR2 ANQGSEA. The CDR3 has 16 residues.

The chain uses TRBV5-1 and TRBJ2-7, with 8 bases fitting TRBD1. This CDR3 is built from 14 residues. The trim removed 0 bases at V and 2 bases at J, leaving 1 base unmatched. The germline V gene encodes CDR1 SGHRS and CDR2 YFSETQ. Written as DNA, the CDR3 is TGCGCCAGCAGCTTGGCGACAGGGGCCTACGAGCAGTACTTC. Translation gives CASSLATGAYEQYF.

In DNA form, the CDR3 reads TGTGCCAGCAGCTTAGAGGCGACGAACACCGGGGAGCTGTTTTTT. Encoded protein: CASSLEATNTGELFF. V and J are TRBV5-4 and TRBJ2-2; D gene uncertain. The V gene's germline CDR1 is SGHNT and CDR2 YYREEE (reference sequence). This CDR3 has 15 residues. The germline V and J ends were trimmed by 2 bases and 0 bases, with 8 bases remaining between them.

J is TRBJ1-3 and V is TRBV18; a weak D match, TRBD1 (5 bases). The CDR3 is 17 residues long. V lost 6 bases and J 0 bases, leaving 18 bases between the germline ends. Germline V gene sequence: CDR1 KGHSH, CDR2 LQKENI. Written as DNA, the CDR3 is TGTGCCAGCTCCGTCTCGCCGTGGGGGGACTCTGGAAACACCATATATTTT. Translating gives CASSVSPWGDSGNTIYF.

The chain links TRBV29-1 to TRBJ2-7; no reliable D call. Trimming pared 7 bases from V and 3 bases from J, leaving 10 bases between. CDR3 length: 11 amino acids. Germline CDR1 reads SQVTM; CDR2 reads ANQGSEA. Here the CDR3 DNA reads TGCAGCGCCTTGACATACTACGAGCAGTACTTC. Residues: CSALTYYEQYF.

The rearrangement links TRBV11-2 to TRBJ2-5; tentative D call: TRBD2 (5 bases). CDR1 is SGHAT and CDR2 is FQNNGV in the germline V gene. The germline V and J ends were trimmed by 1 base and 0 bases, with 12 bases remaining between them. This CDR3 is 16 amino acids long. CDR3 DNA: TGTGCCAGCAGCTTAGTTAGCGTCCCGTACCAAGAGACCCAGTACTTC. Its protein product is CASSLVSVPYQETQYF.

This clone was found once. The chain couples TRBV11-2 to TRBJ2-5, with TRBD2 matching over 8 bases. The germline gives CDR1 SGHAT, CDR2 FQNNGV. V shed 4 bases and J 9 bases; nucleotides not matched to a gene: 10. The CDR3 sequence is 14 residues long. DNA of the CDR3: TGTGCCAGCAGCTCGCCCAATAGCGGGGACGCCCAGTACTTC. Its translation is CASSSPNSGDAQYF.

This clone appeared a single time. V is TRBV6-4 and J is TRBJ1-1; 7 nucleotides line up with TRBD1. The germline V gene encodes CDR1 MRHNA and CDR2 SNTAGT. This CDR3 region has 13 residues. Trimming removed 5 bases from V and 5 bases from J; junction bases left unmatched: 5. The CDR3 coding sequence is TGTGCCAGCAGTTCGACAGGGACGACTGAAGCTTTCTTT. It is translated as CASSSTGTTEAFF.

This rearrangement joins TRBV27 to TRBJ2-1, with 12 bases identical to TRBD2. The germline V gene encodes CDR1 MNHEY and CDR2 SMNVEV (reference sequence). V gave up 7 bases and J gave up 7 bases; unmatched junction bases: 8. The CDR3 runs 15 residues. The CDR3 is CASNLLAGGPNEQFF. In nucleotides, the CDR3 is TGTGCCAGCAATCTGCTAGCGGGAGGGCCAAATGAGCAGTTCTTC.